What follows are 12 T cell receptor beta chains derived from one specimen sequenced in a study of cytomegalovirus exposure and HLA in healthy donors. Primers: 60 Vbeta forward and 13 Jbeta reverse. TCRdb keeps only in-frame clones here, not all; method: immunoSEQ multiplex PCR. Of roughly 80,000 clones detected, about two thirds appear once; the ten largest clones hold around 5.8%. The specimen was PBMCs. These TCRs come from a young man in good health and CMV-seropositive.

The chain carries TRBV4-1 and TRBJ2-7, with TRBD1 identical over 7 bases. The germline V gene has CDR1 MGHRA and CDR2 YSYEKL. The CDR3 loop spans 13 amino acids. J lost 3 bases, V lost 6 bases, and 5 bases had no gene match. CDR3 sequence reads: CASRSTGDYEQYF. Written as DNA, the CDR3 is TGCGCCAGCAGATCCACAGGGGACTACGAGCAGTACTTC.

This clone was observed a single time. The rearrangement uses TRBV6-1 and TRBJ1-6, with 10 bases that match TRBD1. The CDR3 runs to 13 residues. Germline V CDR1 and CDR2: MNHNS, SASEGT. The V and J ends lost 11 bases and 10 bases, in that order; junction bases with no gene match: 8. CDR3 protein: CAAHRTGGSPLHF. The CDR3 DNA reads as TGTGCCGCCCACCGGACAGGGGGATCACCCCTCCACTTT.

The V gene is TRBV7-9, the J gene TRBJ2-3; 11 positions match TRBD1. CDR1 is SEHNR, CDR2 FQNEAQ, per germline (reference sequence). Unmatched junction bases numbered 3, after V lost 5 bases and J lost 2 bases. This CDR3 contains 15 residues. The CDR3 DNA follows: TGTGCCAGCAGCGGGGACAGGGGGTTCACAGATACGCAGTATTTT. It codes for CASSGDRGFTDTQYF.

This clone was counted between two and nine times. The rearrangement uses TRBV10-3 and TRBJ1-5, with 11 nucleotides matching TRBD1. The CDR3 has 15 residues. The germline gives CDR1 ENHRY, CDR2 SYGVKD. V was pared by 9 bases and J by 4 bases, with 8 bases of the junction left unmatched. Here the CDR3 reads CAIGTGGNSNQPQHF. The CDR3 coding sequence is TGTGCCATAGGGACAGGGGGAAATTCGAATCAGCCCCAGCATTTT.

This chain joins TRBV30 and TRBJ2-5, with D unclear. The last part of the DNA fits TRBJ2-7 better; the J call may be wrong. From germline, CDR1 is GTSNPN and CDR2 SVGIG (reference sequence). The CDR3 extends over 14 amino acids. The CDR3 reads CAWEVGGDGYEQYF. CDR3 bases: TGTGCCTGGGAGGTCGGTGGTGATGGGTACGAGCAGTACTTC.

V gene TRBV7-9 combines with J gene TRBJ2-7; 10 bases are shared with TRBD1. The ends lost 5 bases at V and 7 bases at J; junction bases unmatched: 11. Germline lookup yields CDR1 SEHNR and CDR2 FQNEAQ (reference sequence). The CDR3 has 15 amino acids. This chain's CDR3 is CASSVYGTGDEEQYF. The DNA of the CDR3 is TGTGCCAGCAGCGTTTACGGGACAGGGGATGAGGAGCAGTACTTC.

The V and J genes are TRBV29-1 and TRBJ2-2, with a weak D call TRBD2 (5 bases). CDR1 SQVTM and CDR2 ANQGSEA come from the germline V gene. CDR3 length equals 14 residues. V was shortened by 1 base and J by 9 bases, with 15 bases between the two germline ends. The CDR3 DNA reads TGCAGCGTTGAAGCCCGATCGGGGATCCGGGAGCTGTTTTTT. Protein sequence: CSVEARSGIRELFF.

The CDR3 nucleotides are TGCGCCAGCAGCTTGGAGGGAGTCTACAATGAGCAGTTCTTC. It encodes CASSLEGVYNEQFF. The V call is TRBV5-1, the J call TRBJ2-1, with D possibly matching TRBD2 (5 bases). Germline CDR1 is SGHRS and CDR2 is YFSETQ. This CDR3 has 14 amino acids. V was shortened by 0 bases and J by 3 bases, with 7 bases between the two germline ends.

The rearrangement uses TRBV27 and TRBJ1-2, with 7 nucleotides matching TRBD1. Per germline, CDR1 MNHEY and CDR2 SMNVEV (reference sequence). This CDR3 region has 14 residues. J gave up 4 bases and V 7 bases, and 9 bases lay outside the gene matches. DNA of the CDR3: TGTGCCAGCACCGGGACAGTTGGGGGCTATGGCTACACCTTC. Its protein product is CASTGTVGGYGYTF.

The chain joins TRBV2 to TRBJ2-1, with D maybe TRBD1 (6 bases). There are 15 residues in the CDR3. The V gene's germline CDR1 is SNHLY and CDR2 FYNNEI. Deletions cut 0 bases from V and 3 bases from J, with 9 bases between. The CDR3 sequence is CASSEAQGYYNEQFF. The CDR3 DNA reads as TGTGCCAGCAGTGAAGCGCAGGGGTACTACAATGAGCAGTTCTTC.

Only a few counts were recorded for this clone. This rearrangement joins TRBV18 to TRBJ2-7; 14 bases map to TRBD2. CDR1 and CDR2 (germline): KGHSH, LQKENI. J lost 2 bases, V lost 0 bases, and 0 bases had no gene match. This CDR3 has 16 amino acids. The CDR3 sequence is CASSPPGLAGAYEQYF. The CDR3 coding sequence is TGTGCCAGCTCACCACCGGGACTAGCGGGAGCCTACGAGCAGTACTTC.

The J gene is TRBJ2-5, the V gene TRBV19, with 9 nucleotides matching TRBD1. J gave up 4 bases and V 6 bases, and 6 bases lay outside the gene matches. The CDR3 is made up of 14 amino acids. CDR1 is LNHDA and CDR2 is SQIVND in the germline V gene (reference sequence). CDR3: CASRKTGGGETQYF. In DNA form, the CDR3 reads TGTGCCAGTAGGAAGACAGGGGGAGGAGAGACCCAGTACTTC.